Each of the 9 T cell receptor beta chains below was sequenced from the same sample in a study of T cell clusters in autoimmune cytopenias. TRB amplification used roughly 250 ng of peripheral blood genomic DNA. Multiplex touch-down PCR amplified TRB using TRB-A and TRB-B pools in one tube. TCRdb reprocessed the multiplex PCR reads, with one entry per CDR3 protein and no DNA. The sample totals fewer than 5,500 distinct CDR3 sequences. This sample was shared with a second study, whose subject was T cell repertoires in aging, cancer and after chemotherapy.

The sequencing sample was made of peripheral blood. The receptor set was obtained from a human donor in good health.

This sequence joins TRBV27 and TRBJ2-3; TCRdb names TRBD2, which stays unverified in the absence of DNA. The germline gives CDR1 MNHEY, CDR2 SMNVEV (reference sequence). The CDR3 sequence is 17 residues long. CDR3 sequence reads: CASSFSGSAEITDTQYF.

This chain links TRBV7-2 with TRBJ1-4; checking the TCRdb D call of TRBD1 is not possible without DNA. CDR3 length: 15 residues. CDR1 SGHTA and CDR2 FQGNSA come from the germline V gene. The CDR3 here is CASSLGQGHNEKLFF. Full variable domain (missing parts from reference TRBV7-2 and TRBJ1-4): GAGVSQSPSNKVTEKGKDVELRCDPISGHTALYWYRQSLGQGLEFLIYFQGNSAPDKSGLPSDRFSAERTGGSVSTLTIQRTQQEDSAVYLCASSLGQGHNEKLFFGSGTQLSVL.

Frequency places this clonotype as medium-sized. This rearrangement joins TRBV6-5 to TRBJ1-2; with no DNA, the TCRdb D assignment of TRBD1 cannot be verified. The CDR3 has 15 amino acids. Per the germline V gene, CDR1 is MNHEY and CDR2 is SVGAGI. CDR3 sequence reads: CASSYQGGANYGYTF.

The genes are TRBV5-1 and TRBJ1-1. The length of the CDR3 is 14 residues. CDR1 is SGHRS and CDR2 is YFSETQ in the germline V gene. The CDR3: CASSLAQTNTEAFF.

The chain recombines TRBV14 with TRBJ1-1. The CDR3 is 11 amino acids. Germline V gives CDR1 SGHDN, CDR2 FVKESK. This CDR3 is CASSPYTEAFF.

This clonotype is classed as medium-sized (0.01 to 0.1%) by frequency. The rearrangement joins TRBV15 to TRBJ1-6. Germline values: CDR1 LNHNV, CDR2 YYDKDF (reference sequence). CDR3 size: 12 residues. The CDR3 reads CATSRDTRRLHF.

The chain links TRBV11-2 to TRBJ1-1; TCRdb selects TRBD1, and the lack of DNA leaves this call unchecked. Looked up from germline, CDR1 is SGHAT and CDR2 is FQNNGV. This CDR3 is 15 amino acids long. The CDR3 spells CASSFGPAMNTEAFF. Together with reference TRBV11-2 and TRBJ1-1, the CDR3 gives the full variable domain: EAGVAQSPRYKIIEKRQSVAFWCNPISGHATLYWYQQILGQGPKLLIQFQNNGVVDDSQLPKDRFSAERLKGVDSTLKIQPAKLEDSAVYLCASSFGPAMNTEAFFGQGTRLTVV.

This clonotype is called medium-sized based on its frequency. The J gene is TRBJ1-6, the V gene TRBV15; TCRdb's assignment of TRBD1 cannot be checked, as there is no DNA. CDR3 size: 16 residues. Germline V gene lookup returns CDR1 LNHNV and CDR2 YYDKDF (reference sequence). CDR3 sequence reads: CATSRALGTDNSPLHF. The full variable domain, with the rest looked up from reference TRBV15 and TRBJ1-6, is DAMVIQNPRYQVTQFGKPVTLSCSQTLNHNVMYWYQQKSSQAPKLLFHYYDKDFNNEADTPDNFQSRRPNTSFCFLDIRSPGLGDTAMYLCATSRALGTDNSPLHFGNGTRLTVT.

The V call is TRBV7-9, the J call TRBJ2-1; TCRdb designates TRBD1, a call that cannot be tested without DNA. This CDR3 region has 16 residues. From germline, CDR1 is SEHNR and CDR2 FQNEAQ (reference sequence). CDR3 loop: CASSGRQQNSYNEQFF.